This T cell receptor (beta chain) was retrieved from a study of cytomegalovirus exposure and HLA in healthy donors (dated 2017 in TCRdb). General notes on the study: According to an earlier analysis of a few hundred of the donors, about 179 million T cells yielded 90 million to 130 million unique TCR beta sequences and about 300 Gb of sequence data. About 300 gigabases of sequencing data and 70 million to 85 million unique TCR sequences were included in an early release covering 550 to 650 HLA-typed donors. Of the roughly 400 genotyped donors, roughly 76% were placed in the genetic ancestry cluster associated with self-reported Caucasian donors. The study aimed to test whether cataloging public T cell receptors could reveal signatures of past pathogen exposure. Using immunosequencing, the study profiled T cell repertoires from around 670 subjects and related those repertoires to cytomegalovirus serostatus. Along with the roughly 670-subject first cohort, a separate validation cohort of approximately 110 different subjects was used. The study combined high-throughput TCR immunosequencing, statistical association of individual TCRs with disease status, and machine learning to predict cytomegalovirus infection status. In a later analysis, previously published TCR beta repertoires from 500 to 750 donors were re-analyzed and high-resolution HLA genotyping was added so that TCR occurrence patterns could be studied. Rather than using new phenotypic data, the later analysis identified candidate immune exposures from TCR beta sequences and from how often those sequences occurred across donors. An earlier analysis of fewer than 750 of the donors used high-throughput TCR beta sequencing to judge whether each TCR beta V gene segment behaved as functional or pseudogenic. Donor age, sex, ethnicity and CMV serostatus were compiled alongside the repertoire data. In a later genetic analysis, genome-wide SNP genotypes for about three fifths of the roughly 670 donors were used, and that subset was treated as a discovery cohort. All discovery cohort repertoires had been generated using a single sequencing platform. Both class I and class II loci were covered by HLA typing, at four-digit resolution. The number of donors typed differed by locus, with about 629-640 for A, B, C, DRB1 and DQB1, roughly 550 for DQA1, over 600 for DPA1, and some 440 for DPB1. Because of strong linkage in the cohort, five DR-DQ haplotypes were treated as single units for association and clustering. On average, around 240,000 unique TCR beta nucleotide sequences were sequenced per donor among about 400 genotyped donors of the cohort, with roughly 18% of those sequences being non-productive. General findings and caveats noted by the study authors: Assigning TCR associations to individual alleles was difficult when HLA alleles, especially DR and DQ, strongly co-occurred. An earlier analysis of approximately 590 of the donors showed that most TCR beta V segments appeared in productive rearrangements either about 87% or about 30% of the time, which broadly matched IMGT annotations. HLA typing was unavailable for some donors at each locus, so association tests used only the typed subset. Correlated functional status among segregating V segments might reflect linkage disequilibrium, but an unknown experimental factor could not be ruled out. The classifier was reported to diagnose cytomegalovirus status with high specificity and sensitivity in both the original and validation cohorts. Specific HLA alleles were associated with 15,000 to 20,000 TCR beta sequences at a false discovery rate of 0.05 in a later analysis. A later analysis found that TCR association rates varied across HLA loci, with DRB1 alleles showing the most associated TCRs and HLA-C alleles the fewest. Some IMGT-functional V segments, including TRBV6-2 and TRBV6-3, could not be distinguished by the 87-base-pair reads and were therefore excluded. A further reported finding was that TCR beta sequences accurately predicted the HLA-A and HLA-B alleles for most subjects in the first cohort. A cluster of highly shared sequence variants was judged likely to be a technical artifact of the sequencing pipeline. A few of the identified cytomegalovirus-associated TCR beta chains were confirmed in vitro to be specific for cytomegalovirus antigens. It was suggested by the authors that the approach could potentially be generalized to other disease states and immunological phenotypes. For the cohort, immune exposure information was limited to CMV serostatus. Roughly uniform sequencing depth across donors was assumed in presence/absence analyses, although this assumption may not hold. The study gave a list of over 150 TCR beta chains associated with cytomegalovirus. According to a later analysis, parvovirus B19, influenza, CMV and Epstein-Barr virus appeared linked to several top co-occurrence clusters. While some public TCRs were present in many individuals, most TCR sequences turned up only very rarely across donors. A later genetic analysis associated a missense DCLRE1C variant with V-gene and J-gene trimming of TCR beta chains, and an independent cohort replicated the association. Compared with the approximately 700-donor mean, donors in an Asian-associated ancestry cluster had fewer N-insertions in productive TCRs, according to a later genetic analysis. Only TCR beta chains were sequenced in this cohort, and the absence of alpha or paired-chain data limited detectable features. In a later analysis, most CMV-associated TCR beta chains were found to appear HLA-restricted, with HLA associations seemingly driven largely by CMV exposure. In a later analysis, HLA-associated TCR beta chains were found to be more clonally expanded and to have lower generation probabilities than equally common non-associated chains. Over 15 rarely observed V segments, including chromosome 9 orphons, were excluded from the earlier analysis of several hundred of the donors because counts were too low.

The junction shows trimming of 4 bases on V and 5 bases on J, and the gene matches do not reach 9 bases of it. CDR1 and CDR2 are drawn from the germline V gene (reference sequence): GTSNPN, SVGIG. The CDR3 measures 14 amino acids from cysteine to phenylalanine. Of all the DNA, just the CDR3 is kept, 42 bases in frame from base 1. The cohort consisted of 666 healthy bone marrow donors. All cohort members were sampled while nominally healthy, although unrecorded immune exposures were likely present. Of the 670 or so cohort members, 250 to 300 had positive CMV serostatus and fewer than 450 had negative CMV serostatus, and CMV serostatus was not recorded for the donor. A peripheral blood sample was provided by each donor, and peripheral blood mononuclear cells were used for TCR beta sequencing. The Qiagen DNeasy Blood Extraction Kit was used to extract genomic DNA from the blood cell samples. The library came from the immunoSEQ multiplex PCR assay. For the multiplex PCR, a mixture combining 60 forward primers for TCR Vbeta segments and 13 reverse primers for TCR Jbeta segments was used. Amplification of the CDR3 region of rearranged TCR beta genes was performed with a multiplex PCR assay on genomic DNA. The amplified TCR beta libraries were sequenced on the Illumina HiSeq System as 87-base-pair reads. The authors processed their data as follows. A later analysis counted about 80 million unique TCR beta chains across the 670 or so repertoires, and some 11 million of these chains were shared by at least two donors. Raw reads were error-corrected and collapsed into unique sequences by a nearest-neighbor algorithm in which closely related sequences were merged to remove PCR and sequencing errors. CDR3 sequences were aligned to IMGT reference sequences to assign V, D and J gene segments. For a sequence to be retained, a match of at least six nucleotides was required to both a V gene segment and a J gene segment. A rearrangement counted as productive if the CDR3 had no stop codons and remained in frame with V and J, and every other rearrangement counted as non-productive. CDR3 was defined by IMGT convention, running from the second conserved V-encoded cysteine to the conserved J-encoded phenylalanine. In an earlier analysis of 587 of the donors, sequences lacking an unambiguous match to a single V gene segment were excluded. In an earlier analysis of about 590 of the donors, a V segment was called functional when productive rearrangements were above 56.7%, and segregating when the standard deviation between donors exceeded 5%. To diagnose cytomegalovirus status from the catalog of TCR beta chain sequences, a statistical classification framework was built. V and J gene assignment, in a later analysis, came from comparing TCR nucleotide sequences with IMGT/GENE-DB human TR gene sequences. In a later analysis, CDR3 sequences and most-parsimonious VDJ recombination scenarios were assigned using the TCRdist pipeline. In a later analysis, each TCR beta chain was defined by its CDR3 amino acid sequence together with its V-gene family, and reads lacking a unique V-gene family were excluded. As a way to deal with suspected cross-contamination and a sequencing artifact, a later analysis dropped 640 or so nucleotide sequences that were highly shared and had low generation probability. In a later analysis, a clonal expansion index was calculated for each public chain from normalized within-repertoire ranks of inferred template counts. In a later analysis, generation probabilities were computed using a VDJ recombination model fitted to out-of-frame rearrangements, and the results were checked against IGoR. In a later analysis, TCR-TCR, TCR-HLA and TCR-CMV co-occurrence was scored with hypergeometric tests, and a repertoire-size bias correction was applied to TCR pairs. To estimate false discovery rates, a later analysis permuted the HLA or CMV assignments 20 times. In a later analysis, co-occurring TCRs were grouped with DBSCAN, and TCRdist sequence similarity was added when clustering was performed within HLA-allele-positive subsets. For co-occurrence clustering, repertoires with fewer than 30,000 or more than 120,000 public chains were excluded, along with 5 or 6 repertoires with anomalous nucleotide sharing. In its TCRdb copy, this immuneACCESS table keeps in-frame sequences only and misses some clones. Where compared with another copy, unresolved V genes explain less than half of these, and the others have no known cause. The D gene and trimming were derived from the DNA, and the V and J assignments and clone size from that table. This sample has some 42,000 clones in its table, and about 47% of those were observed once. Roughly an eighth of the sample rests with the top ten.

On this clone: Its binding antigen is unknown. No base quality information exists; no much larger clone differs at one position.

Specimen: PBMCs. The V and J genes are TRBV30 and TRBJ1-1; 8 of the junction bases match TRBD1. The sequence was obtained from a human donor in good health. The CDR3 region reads CAWTPRTGRTEAFF. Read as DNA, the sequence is TGTGCCTGGACTCCTAGGACAGGGCGGACTGAAGCTTTCTTT.